This entry is about one T cell receptor beta chain. Authors' analysis steps: By means of reference gene primer amplification, nucleated cell counts were estimated. Using immunoSEQ multiplex PCR, the repertoire was profiled, and TCRdb retains in-frame clones only, with some absent. V, J and clone size reflect that table, while D and trimming were determined from the DNA. This sample has about 220,000 clones, with roughly 84% found just once. The sample belongs to a study of blood T cell repertoires in COVID-19. At the level of the study: Samples representing acute and convalescent COVID-19 were sourced from the United States, Italy and Spain.

CDR1 SGHTA and CDR2 FQGNSA come from the germline V gene. J was trimmed by 5 bases and V by 1 base; bases with no gene match: 10. The length of the CDR3 is 16 residues. J is TRBJ1-2 and V is TRBV7-2, with TRBD1 matching over 7 bases. The sample comprised peripheral blood. The TCR sequence derives from a woman aged 55-75 years who had recovered from COVID-19. The CDR3 here is CASSLDSQGVGYGYTF. The CDR3 bases are TGTGCCAGCAGCTTAGATTCCCAGGGGGTTGGGTATGGCTACACCTTC.